The source of this T cell receptor (beta chain) is a study of preoperative IRX-2 immunotherapy in early breast cancer. The treatment here: preoperative locoregional IRX-2 cytokine immunotherapy. Preoperative locoregional IRX-2 cytokine immunotherapy was tested in the phase Ib source study. Looked up from germline, CDR1 is LNHDA and CDR2 is SQIVND (reference sequence). CDR3 length: 13 amino acids. V dropped 6 bases and J dropped 5 bases, with 11 bases sitting between them. TCRdb keeps only in-frame clones here, not all; method: immunoSEQ multiplex PCR. In the table there are more than 50,000 clones, approximately 95% of which are singletons.

V is TRBV19 and J is TRBJ2-1; D is possibly TRBD1 (5 bases). Collection took place from a patient treated with IRX-2 immunotherapy. The clonotype comes from a human donor with breast cancer. In DNA form, the CDR3 reads TGTGCCAGTAGCAAAGGGGAAGACAATGAGCAGTTCTTC. Translating it yields CASSKGEDNEQFF. The variable domain in full, completed from reference TRBV19 and TRBJ2-1, reads DGGITQSPKYLFRKEGQNVTLSCEQNLNHDAMYWYRQDPGQGLRLIYYSQIVNDFQKGDIAEGYSVSREKKESFPLTVTSAQKNPTAFYLCASSKGEDNEQFFGPGTRLTVL.